One and the same sample provided the 22 T cell receptor beta chains below, sequenced in a study of cytomegalovirus exposure and HLA in healthy donors. Both 60 Vbeta primers and 13 Jbeta primers went into the PCR. The protocol was immunoSEQ multiplex PCR, while the TCRdb copy is restricted to in-frame clones and leaves out a portion. Among approximately 150,000 clones listed, 60% to 80% were seen once. The sample comprised PBMCs. The receptors were gathered from a woman in her twenties or thirties in good health and CMV-seronegative.

The chain uses TRBV7-2 and TRBJ2-6, with a possible D match to TRBD1 (6 bases). Trimming took off 6 bases at V and 2 bases at J, with 11 bases between the two ends. In germline, CDR1 is SGHTA, CDR2 FQGNSA. The CDR3 spans 15 residues. CDR3 loop: CASRRGGAGANVLTF. Here the CDR3 DNA reads TGTGCCAGCAGGCGAGGGGGAGCTGGGGCCAACGTCCTGACTTTC.

V is TRBV7-6 and J is TRBJ2-6; 10 bases agree with TRBD1. CDR1 SGHVS and CDR2 FNYEAQ come from the germline V gene. Unmatched junction bases numbered 3, after V lost 1 base and J lost 0 bases. The CDR3 spans 18 residues. CDR3: CASSLGQGAPSGANVLTF. The CDR3 DNA reads as TGTGCCAGCAGCTTAGGACAGGGGGCTCCCTCTGGGGCCAACGTCCTGACTTTC.

The rearrangement uses TRBV18 and TRBJ1-5, with TRBD1 as a possible D gene (5 bases). The CDR3 covers 14 residues. CDR1 KGHSH and CDR2 LQKENI come from the germline V gene. V was shortened by 3 bases and J by 5 bases, with 11 bases between the two germline ends. The CDR3: CASSPSQGDQPQHF. DNA of the CDR3: TGTGCCAGCTCACCCTCCCAGGGTGATCAGCCCCAGCATTTT.

V and J are TRBV5-1 and TRBJ2-3; D gene uncertain. Per germline, CDR1 SGHRS and CDR2 YFSETQ. This CDR3 is 15 amino acids long. V was shortened by 4 bases and J by 1 base, with 13 bases between the two germline ends. In DNA form, the CDR3 reads TGCGCCAGCAGCGTGGAGCCCCCCCGCACAGATACGCAGTATTTT. This gives the protein CASSVEPPRTDTQYF.

The chain has TRBV5-4 and TRBJ2-1, with TRBD2 matching 10 bases. V dropped 4 bases and J dropped 8; count of bases not matched to a gene: 6. CDR1 is SGHNT, CDR2 YYREEE, per germline (reference sequence). This CDR3 is built from 14 residues. CDR3 amino acids: CASSRTSGSDEQFF. DNA of the CDR3: TGTGCCAGCAGCCGGACTAGCGGAAGCGATGAGCAGTTCTTC.

The chain combines TRBV15 with TRBJ1-1; TRBD1 matches 9 bases. J gave up 3 bases and V 0 bases, and 11 bases lay outside the gene matches. Germline V lookup: CDR1 LNHNV, CDR2 YYDKDF (reference sequence). This CDR3 is built from 18 residues. The chain's CDR3 is CATSRDIPDRGLDTEAFF. CDR3 bases: TGTGCCACCAGCAGAGATATCCCCGACAGGGGGTTGGACACTGAAGCTTTCTTT.

The gene calls are TRBV10-3 and TRBJ1-2, with TRBD1 identical over 10 bases. The V gene's germline CDR1 is ENHRY and CDR2 SYGVKD. The CDR3 sequence is 15 residues long. Trimming took 2 bases from V and 3 from J; bases not matched to a gene: 3. CDR3 in DNA: TGTGCCATCAGTGAGCGGACAGGGGGGGACTATGGCTACACCTTC. This sequence encodes CAISERTGGDYGYTF.

Only one count was recorded for this clone. The genes are TRBV7-9 and TRBJ2-2; a possible D gene is TRBD2 (5 bases). The germline gives CDR1 SEHNR, CDR2 FQNEAQ (reference sequence). The CDR3 runs to 16 residues. Trimming took off 0 bases at V and 4 bases at J, with 12 bases between the two ends. CDR3 sequence reads: CASSLALGLSTGELFF. The CDR3 DNA reads as TGTGCCAGCAGCTTAGCGCTAGGACTGAGCACCGGGGAGCTGTTTTTT. The full variable domain, in which reference TRBV7-9 and TRBJ2-2 provide the parts outside the CDR3, is DTGVSQNPRHKITKRGQNVTFRCDPISEHNRLYWYRQTLGQGPEFLTYFQNEAQLEKSRLLSDRFSAERPKGSFSTLEIQRTEQGDSAMYLCASSLALGLSTGELFFGEGSRLTVL.

The CDR3 DNA sequence: TGCGCCAGCACTAATCTGGGGGGACAAGAGACCCAGTACTTC. Translating it yields CASTNLGGQETQYF. The chain has TRBV5-1 and TRBJ2-5; TRBD2 is a possible D gene (6 bases). Per germline, CDR1 SGHRS and CDR2 YFSETQ. V lost 6 bases and J lost 2, with 14 bases in between. The CDR3 has 14 residues. Combining the CDR3 with reference TRBV5-1 and TRBJ2-5 gives the whole variable domain KAGVTQTPRYLIKTRGQQVTLSCSPISGHRSVSWYQQTPGQGLQFLFEYFSETQRNKGNFPGRFSGRQFSNSRSEMNVSTLELGDSALYLCASTNLGGQETQYFGPGTRLLVL.

The gene calls are TRBV11-3 and TRBJ2-7; D gene uncertain. CDR3 length: 13 residues. V was pared by 5 bases and J by 2 bases, with 10 bases between. Germline CDR1 SGHNT, CDR2 YENEEA. The CDR3 reads CASSNSETYEQYF. As DNA, the CDR3 is TGTGCCAGCAGCAACAGTGAGACCTACGAGCAGTACTTC. Full variable domain (remainder filled in from reference TRBV11-3 and TRBJ2-7): EAGVVQSPRYKIIEKKQPVAFWCNPISGHNTLYWYLQNLGQGPELLIRYENEEAVDDSQLPKDRFSAERLKGVDSTLKIQPAELGDSAVYLCASSNSETYEQYFGPGTRLTVT.

In its sample, this clone was seen a few times. V is TRBV18 and J is TRBJ1-3, with D perhaps matching TRBD1 (5 bases). The CDR3 totals 15 residues. Germline lookup yields CDR1 KGHSH and CDR2 LQKENI. The V and J ends lost 2 bases and 3 bases respectively, with 11 bases between them. The CDR3 spells CASSPSQGFGNTIYF. For the CDR3, the DNA is TGTGCCAGCTCACCAAGTCAGGGTTTTGGAAACACCATATATTTT.

The J gene is TRBJ1-3, the V gene TRBV29-1, with a weak D call TRBD1 (6 bases). V lost 5 bases, J lost 2 bases, and 10 bases lay in between. CDR3 length: 13 residues. Germline assignment: CDR1 SQVTM and CDR2 ANQGSEA. The chain's CDR3 is CSVHRDPGNTIYF. DNA of the CDR3: TGCAGCGTTCACAGGGACCCTGGAAACACCATATATTTT.

V gene TRBV10-1 combines with J gene TRBJ2-1, with 10 bases aligning to TRBD1. The CDR3 runs 21 residues. Germline V gives CDR1 WNHNN, CDR2 SYGVQD (reference sequence). Written as DNA, the CDR3 is TGCGCTCCTCCGGGACAGGGGACCCCTTCCCCGAGTGGAGGTACGGACAATGAGCAGTTCTTC. This translates into CAPPGQGTPSPSGGTDNEQFF.

The chain has TRBV5-1 and TRBJ2-2; 7 bases are a match to TRBD1. The CDR3 extends over 14 amino acids. Per germline, CDR1 SGHRS and CDR2 YFSETQ. Trimming took 5 bases from V and 4 from J; bases not matched to a gene: 5. CDR3 sequence (DNA): TGCGCCAGCAGATGGGACAGCTCCACCGGGGAGCTGTTTTTT. The encoded protein is CASRWDSSTGELFF.

This clone was detected a few times. The chain couples TRBV11-2 to TRBJ1-4; a weak D match, TRBD1 (5 bases). Germline CDR1 is SGHAT and CDR2 is FQNNGV. Trimming cost V 1 base and J 5 bases, with 17 bases left between them. CDR3 length: 17 amino acids. The CDR3 sequence is CASSLGAIGGNNEKLFF. CDR3 bases: TGTGCCAGCAGCTTAGGGGCGATCGGGGGGAACAATGAAAAACTGTTTTTT.

This clone was observed once. The junction and the germline gene differ at one end; a read error may be behind it. V usage is TRBV6-6 and J usage is TRBJ1-3; D uncertain. Germline V gene lookup returns CDR1 MNHNY and CDR2 SVGAGI (reference sequence). The CDR3 length is 12 residues. The CDR3: CTSGSGGNTIYF. CDR3 in DNA: TGTACCAGCGGGTCGGGGGGAAACACCATATATTTT.

The chain couples TRBV29-1 to TRBJ1-1; unclear D gene. From germline, CDR1 is SQVTM and CDR2 ANQGSEA. This CDR3 is 12 amino acids long. V lost 7 bases to trimming and J lost 3 bases, with 12 bases between them. The chain's CDR3 is CSGSEGDTEAFF. The CDR3 DNA follows: TGCAGCGGCTCCGAGGGAGACACTGAAGCTTTCTTT.

This clone was seen a single time. This sequence joins TRBV11-2 and TRBJ2-1; D is possibly TRBD2 (5 bases). This CDR3 region has 15 residues. V dropped 1 base and J dropped 8 bases, with 15 bases sitting between them. The germline gives CDR1 SGHAT, CDR2 FQNNGV. CDR3 sequence reads: CASSLGPLGLDEQFF. CDR3 DNA sequence: TGTGCCAGCAGCTTAGGACCTTTAGGACTCGATGAGCAGTTCTTC.

V usage is TRBV27 and J usage is TRBJ1-1; 7 bases line up with TRBD1. Trimming cost V 5 bases and J 0 bases; bases outside gene matches: 6. Germline V gene sequence: CDR1 MNHEY, CDR2 SMNVEV (reference sequence). This CDR3 is built from 15 residues. This CDR3 reads CASSPVDRLNTEAFF. The CDR3 region has the DNA TGTGCCAGCAGTCCGGTGGACAGGCTGAACACTGAAGCTTTCTTT.

The rearrangement links TRBV5-1 to TRBJ2-7; TRBD1 aligns across 8 bases. The V gene's germline CDR1 is SGHRS and CDR2 YFSETQ. J was trimmed by 0 bases and V by 4 bases; bases with no gene match: 6. CDR3 length: 15 amino acids. For the CDR3, the DNA is TGCGCCAGCAGCGCGGGACAGGCGTTCTCCTACGAGCAGTACTTC. As protein: CASSAGQAFSYEQYF.

The rearrangement uses TRBV5-1 and TRBJ1-6; D perhaps matches TRBD1 (5 bases). V gave up 3 bases and J gave up 8 bases, with 9 bases separating them. The CDR3 sequence is 13 residues long. The germline V gene has CDR1 SGHRS and CDR2 YFSETQ. CDR3 in amino acids: CASSSLGDSPLHF. CDR3 nucleotides: TGCGCCAGCAGCTCCCTAGGGGATTCACCCCTCCACTTT.

This sequence joins TRBV5-6 and TRBJ1-2, with 7 bases matching TRBD1. The J segment lost 7 bases and the V segment lost 3 bases, leaving 12 bases of the junction unmatched. This CDR3 region has 15 residues. CDR1 SGHDT and CDR2 YYEEEE come from the germline V gene. Here the CDR3 reads CASSWATGTGRGYTF. The CDR3 nucleotides read TGTGCCAGCAGCTGGGCGACAGGGACGGGTCGTGGCTACACCTTC. The complete variable domain, with remaining parts taken from reference TRBV5-6 and TRBJ1-2, reads DAGVTQSPTHLIKTRGQQVTLRCSPKSGHDTVSWYQQALGQGPQFIFQYYEEEERQRGNFPDRFSGHQFPNYSSELNVNALLLGDSALYLCASSWATGTGRGYTFGSGTRLTVV.